Listed below are T cell receptor beta chains from one sample, sequenced in a study of T cell responses to AZD1222 COVID-19 vaccine. Using immunoSEQ multiplex PCR, the repertoire was profiled, and TCRdb retains in-frame clones only, with some absent. The repertoire holds around 97,000 clones, with less than 95% as singletons. This specimen was peripheral blood, taken on day 0 of AZD1222 vaccination. These TCRs come from an adult in good health. Both conserved end residues are part of each CDR3. The D gene is left open where the match is weak. Where a row states a size, it is once, few, many or the class of an expanded clone; other rows omit it.

D: TRBD2; V: TRBV3-1/TRBV3-2; size: .; J: TRBJ2-7; CDR3: CASSQVSGGLYEQYF; DNA: TGTGCCAGCAGCCAAGTTAGCGGGGGCCTCTACGAGCAGTACTTC
D: TRBD1; V: TRBV2; size: .; J: TRBJ1-2; CDR3: CASKPDRVWGGHYGYTF; DNA: TGTGCCAGCAAACCGGACAGGGTGTGGGGGGGACACTATGGCTACACCTTC
D: .; V: TRBV5-5; size: once; J: TRBJ1-1; CDR3: CASSLGDNTEAFF; DNA: TGTGCCAGCAGCTTGGGGGATAATACTGAAGCTTTCTTT
D: .; V: TRBV7-9; size: .; J: TRBJ1-2; CDR3: CASSYTEYGYTF; DNA: TGTGCCAGCAGTTATACAGAGTATGGCTACACCTTC
D: TRBD1; V: TRBV6-2/TRBV6-3; size: once; J: TRBJ1-2; CDR3: CASSYHKAGTGPTNYGYTF; DNA: TGTGCCAGCAGTTATCATAAGGCGGGGACAGGGCCGACTAACTATGGCTACACCTTC
D: .; V: TRBV19; size: .; J: TRBJ2-1; CDR3: CASSIFGGARYNEQFF; DNA: TGTGCCAGTAGTATTTTTGGGGGGGCGAGATACAATGAGCAGTTCTTC
D: .; V: TRBV7-9; size: .; J: TRBJ1-3; CDR3: CASSLRLSSGNTIYF; DNA: TGTGCCAGCAGCTTACGGCTTAGCTCTGGAAACACCATATATTTT
D: TRBD2; V: TRBV7-2; size: .; J: TRBJ2-3; CDR3: CASSLGRGGRTDTQYF; DNA: TGTGCCAGCAGCTTAGGGCGGGGGGGCCGCACAGATACGCAGTATTTT
D: TRBD1; V: TRBV27; size: .; J: TRBJ2-7; CDR3: CASLKSYGQGPYEQYF; DNA: TGTGCCAGCTTGAAGTCCTACGGACAGGGTCCTTACGAGCAGTACTTC
D: TRBD2; V: TRBV15; size: .; J: TRBJ2-3; CDR3: CATSRDRGAGAQYF; DNA: TGTGCCACCAGCAGAGATAGAGGCGCGGGAGCGCAGTATTTT
D: TRBD2; V: TRBV5-1; size: .; J: TRBJ2-7; CDR3: CASSLGAGVGSYEQYF; DNA: TGCGCCAGCAGCTTGGGGGCGGGGGTAGGCTCCTACGAGCAGTACTTC
D: .; V: TRBV7-9; size: .; J: TRBJ1-4; CDR3: CASSSGGRLNEKLFF; DNA: TGTGCCAGCAGCAGCGGGGGCAGGCTCAATGAAAAACTGTTTTTT
D: .; V: TRBV14; size: .; J: TRBJ1-1; CDR3: CASSQQIMNTEAFF; DNA: TGTGCCAGCAGCCAACAGATAATGAACACTGAAGCTTTCTTT
D: .; V: TRBV11-2; size: few; J: TRBJ2-7; CDR3: CASVLRGYEQYF; DNA: TGTGCCAGCGTCCTTAGGGGCTACGAGCAGTACTTC
D: .; V: TRBV5-4; size: .; J: TRBJ1-2; CDR3: CASSLDATGVSGYTF; DNA: TGTGCCAGCAGCTTGGATGCCACGGGTGTGAGTGGCTACACCTTC
D: .; V: TRBV19; size: .; J: TRBJ1-5; CDR3: CASSIVGQGEHQPQHF; DNA: TGTGCCAGTAGTATAGTAGGGCAGGGAGAACATCAGCCCCAGCATTTT
D: .; V: TRBV11-1; size: .; J: TRBJ2-7; CDR3: CASSDGTEGGEQYF; DNA: TGTGCCAGCAGCGACGGGACTGAGGGCGGCGAGCAGTACTTC
D: .; V: TRBV30; size: .; J: TRBJ2-1; CDR3: CAWSMSGDEQFF; DNA: TGTGCCTGGAGTATGTCGGGCGATGAGCAGTTCTTC
D: .; V: TRBV3-1/TRBV3-2; size: once; J: TRBJ2-7; CDR3: CASGWAARVEYEQYF; DNA: TGTGCCAGCGGTTGGGCAGCCAGGGTAGAGTACGAGCAGTACTTC
D: .; V: TRBV5-6; size: .; J: TRBJ1-2; CDR3: CASNEGRYGYTF; DNA: TGTGCCAGCAATGAGGGGCGCTATGGCTACACCTTC
D: .; V: TRBV30; size: .; J: TRBJ2-1; CDR3: CAWSEGWTHEQFF; DNA: TGTGCCTGGAGTGAGGGTTGGACCCATGAGCAGTTCTTC
D: TRBD1; V: TRBV5-1; size: once; J: TRBJ1-1; CDR3: CASSLGLTGPTEAFF; DNA: TGCGCCAGCAGCCTGGGCCTGACAGGGCCCACTGAAGCTTTCTTT
D: .; V: TRBV19; size: .; J: TRBJ1-2; CDR3: CASSKRQGIDSGYTF; DNA: TGTGCCAGTAGTAAGAGGCAGGGGATCGATAGTGGCTACACCTTC
D: .; V: TRBV27; size: .; J: TRBJ1-5; CDR3: CASSLLGSNQPQHF; DNA: TGTGCCAGCAGTTTACTGGGTAGCAATCAGCCCCAGCATTTT
D: .; V: TRBV2; size: .; J: TRBJ1-2; CDR3: CASSEAAGWPYNYGYTF; DNA: TGTGCCAGCAGTGAAGCCGCTGGCTGGCCCTATAACTATGGCTACACCTTC
D: TRBD2; V: TRBV6-5; size: .; J: TRBJ2-1; CDR3: CASRSGGGANEQFF; DNA: TGTGCCAGCAGAAGCGGCGGGGGGGCCAATGAGCAGTTCTTC
D: .; V: TRBV19; size: .; J: TRBJ1-1; CDR3: CASRASSTEAFF; DNA: TGTGCCAGTAGGGCCTCGAGCACTGAAGCTTTCTTT
D: .; V: TRBV2; size: .; J: TRBJ2-7; CDR3: CASSVPPDEQYF; DNA: TGTGCCAGCAGTGTCCCCCCTGACGAGCAGTACTTC
D: .; V: TRBV4-3; size: .; J: TRBJ1-1; CDR3: CASSQAPQGTVSAEAFF; DNA: TGCGCCAGCAGCCAAGCCCCCCAGGGGACGGTATCGGCTGAAGCTTTCTTT
D: TRBD1; V: TRBV18; size: once; J: TRBJ2-7; CDR3: CASSPPTGAREQYF; DNA: TGTGCCAGCTCACCACCGACAGGGGCGAGGGAGCAGTACTTC
D: TRBD2; V: TRBV5-6; size: .; J: TRBJ2-3; CDR3: CASSLASSGGSDTQYF; DNA: TGTGCCAGCAGCTTGGCCTCAAGCGGGGGTTCAGATACGCAGTATTTT
D: .; V: TRBV12-5; size: .; J: TRBJ2-7; CDR3: CAPPLHEQYF; DNA: TGTGCTCCCCCCCTGCACGAGCAGTACTTC
D: .; V: TRBV27; size: .; J: TRBJ2-7; CDR3: CASSFGGPNYEQYF; DNA: TGTGCCAGCAGTTTCGGAGGTCCAAATTACGAGCAGTACTTC
D: .; V: TRBV7-8; size: .; J: TRBJ1-1; CDR3: CASSLGSTGINTEAFF; DNA: TGTGCCAGCAGCCTGGGCTCAACAGGGATAAACACTGAAGCTTTCTTT
D: TRBD2; V: TRBV6-5; size: .; J: TRBJ2-7; CDR3: CASREDGLAYEQYF; DNA: TGTGCCAGCCGAGAGGATGGACTAGCTTACGAGCAGTACTTC
D: TRBD1; V: TRBV7-9; size: .; J: TRBJ1-1; CDR3: CASRFTGGTEAFF; DNA: TGTGCCAGCAGGTTTACAGGGGGCACTGAAGCTTTCTTT
D: .; V: TRBV10-3; size: once; J: TRBJ1-4; CDR3: CAISPHLGDEKLFF; DNA: TGTGCCATCAGTCCACACTTAGGGGATGAAAAACTGTTTTTT
D: TRBD1; V: TRBV29-1; size: .; J: TRBJ2-7; CDR3: CSVEVGQSYEQYF; DNA: TGCAGCGTTGAGGTGGGACAGAGCTACGAGCAGTACTTC
D: TRBD1; V: TRBV5-1; size: .; J: TRBJ1-4; CDR3: CASSTTGTGDEKLFF; DNA: TGCGCCAGCAGCACGACCGGGACAGGCGATGAAAAACTGTTTTTT
D: .; V: TRBV2; size: .; J: TRBJ1-3; CDR3: CANLRDSSGNTIYF; DNA: TGTGCCAACCTCAGGGATAGCTCTGGAAACACCATATATTTT
D: TRBD2; V: TRBV7-2; size: .; J: TRBJ2-7; CDR3: CASSRGGSSYEQYF; DNA: TGTGCCAGCAGCCGGGGAGGGAGCTCCTACGAGCAGTACTTC
D: .; V: TRBV9; size: .; J: TRBJ2-3; CDR3: CASSVGGLAAINTQYF; DNA: TGTGCCAGCAGCGTAGGGGGTCTAGCCGCGATCAATACGCAGTATTTT
D: .; V: TRBV2; size: .; J: TRBJ1-6; CDR3: CASRGEGSGSPLHF; DNA: TGTGCCAGCAGGGGGGAAGGGTCGGGTTCACCCCTCCACTTT
D: .; V: TRBV6-5; size: .; J: TRBJ1-6; CDR3: CASSYDTVNGSPLHF; DNA: TGTGCCAGCAGTTACGATACGGTGAATGGTTCACCCCTCCACTTT
D: TRBD1; V: TRBV5-1; size: .; J: TRBJ2-2; CDR3: CASSSTGLISGELFF; DNA: TGCGCCAGCAGCTCGACAGGGTTAATCTCCGGGGAGCTGTTTTTT
D: TRBD1; V: TRBV10-2; size: .; J: TRBJ1-5; CDR3: CASSSRTGQHF; DNA: TGCGCCAGCAGCTCTCGGACAGGTCAGCATTTT
D: .; V: TRBV7-8; size: .; J: TRBJ1-4; CDR3: CASSLGPSTNEKLFF; DNA: TGTGCCAGCAGCTTAGGTCCCTCAACTAATGAAAAACTGTTTTTT
D: TRBD1; V: TRBV24-1; size: .; J: TRBJ2-2; CDR3: CATSDPRQGAGELFF; DNA: TGTGCCACCAGTGATCCCAGACAGGGGGCCGGGGAGCTGTTTTTT
D: .; V: TRBV4-1; size: once; J: TRBJ1-2; CDR3: CASSQDFGGGGYTF; DNA: TGCGCCAGCAGCCAAGATTTTGGAGGGGGTGGCTACACCTTC
D: .; V: TRBV7-2; size: .; J: TRBJ1-5; CDR3: CASRGPTSNQPQHF; DNA: TGTGCCAGCCGAGGGCCAACTAGCAATCAGCCCCAGCATTTT
D: TRBD1; V: TRBV4-1; size: .; J: TRBJ2-7; CDR3: CASSQGQGNSYEQYF; DNA: TGCGCCAGCAGCCAAGGACAGGGGAACTCCTACGAGCAGTACTTC
D: .; V: TRBV4-2; size: .; J: TRBJ2-7; CDR3: CASSQGVAPLPEQYF; DNA: TGTGCCAGCAGCCAAGGTGTGGCGCCGCTGCCCGAGCAGTACTTC
D: .; V: TRBV6-5; size: .; J: TRBJ1-3; CDR3: CATQLGADSGNTIYF; DNA: TGTGCCACCCAGCTGGGGGCAGACTCTGGAAACACCATATATTTT
D: .; V: TRBV4-2; size: .; J: TRBJ2-2; CDR3: CASSQDPLANTGELFF; DNA: TGTGCCAGCAGCCAAGATCCCCTAGCCAACACCGGGGAGCTGTTTTTT
D: .; V: TRBV12-3/TRBV12-4; size: .; J: TRBJ1-2; CDR3: CASRPGRGGYTF; DNA: TGTGCCAGCAGACCGGGACGGGGTGGCTACACCTTC